A selection of T cell receptor beta chains follows, all from one sample in a study of response to subunit inactivated influenza vaccine. MiXCR, applied by TCRdb to the RT-PCR reads, yields one record per CDR3 protein. The table lists approximately 500,000 distinct CDR3 sequences, over 10% of them singletons, with 13% in the top ten. Specimen: PBMCs from blood, collected roughly 6 weeks after vaccination. The receptor set was obtained from a man aged 45-60 years who received an inactivated influenza vaccine. Each CDR3 is given with its conserved first and last residue. D genes are given only for firm matches. The size of a clone is reported for some rows only, either as once, few or many, or as a class for expanded clones.

DNA,CDR3,size,D,J,V
TGTGCCAGCAGCCACCGGGAGTTGACGAACACCGGGGAGCTGTTTTTT,CASSHRELTNTGELFF,many,.,TRBJ2-2,TRBV6-1
TGCAGTGCTACCACACCGGGAGGAAGATCCTACAATGAGCAGTTCTTC,CSATTPGGRSYNEQFF,.,TRBD2,TRBJ2-1,TRBV20-1
TGTGCCACCGGGACCGATTCCTACAATGAGCAGTTCTTC,CATGTDSYNEQFF,many,.,TRBJ2-1,TRBV10-3
TGCGCCAGCAGACTGGGGGGGATCCCCTACAATGAGCAGTTCTTC,CASRLGGIPYNEQFF,.,TRBD2,TRBJ2-1,TRBV5-1
TGTGCCAGCAGCTCGGGCAGGGTTCCCTCTGGGGCCAACGTCCTGACTTTC,CASSSGRVPSGANVLTF,.,.,TRBJ2-6,TRBV7-3
TGTGCCAGCAGCATACAGGGCGTTTGGACTGAAGCTTTCTTT,CASSIQGVWTEAFF,.,.,TRBJ1-1,TRBV6-2/TRBV6-3
TGTGCCAGCAGTCCTCTGCGGGAGGGCCTCAACACCGGGGAGCTGTTTTTT,CASSPLREGLNTGELFF,.,TRBD2,TRBJ2-2,TRBV12-3/TRBV12-4
TGTGCCAGCAGCAAAACCTTGGACAGAACCTATGGCTACACCTTC,CASSKTLDRTYGYTF,few,.,TRBJ1-2,TRBV11-2
TGTGCCAGCTCACCAAAATACCGGGACCCGCAAGAGACCCAGTACTTC,CASSPKYRDPQETQYF,once,.,TRBJ2-5,TRBV18
TGTGCCAGCAGCCCAACGTGGACAGATACGCAGTATTTT,CASSPTWTDTQYF,.,.,TRBJ2-3,TRBV11-3
TGTGCCAGCAGCAAAGCCAGTCGGGCCCAGTGGGACGAGCAGTACTTC,CASSKASRAQWDEQYF,few,.,TRBJ2-7,TRBV21-1
TGTGCCAGCAGAGAAAAAGAGACCCAGTACTTC,CASREKETQYF,.,.,TRBJ2-5,TRBV6-2/TRBV6-3
TGTGCCAGCAGCCTCCTCGGCGGGAGTATTGTCTACGAGCAGTACTTC,CASSLLGGSIVYEQYF,.,TRBD2,TRBJ2-7,TRBV14
TGCGCCAGCAGCTTGAAGGTCCCTCCCGGGGAGCTGTTTTTT,CASSLKVPPGELFF,.,.,TRBJ2-2,TRBV5-1
TGCGCCAGCAGCCTCCGGACAGGGGACTACGAGCAGTACTTC,CASSLRTGDYEQYF,few,TRBD1,TRBJ2-7,TRBV5-1
TGTGCCAGCAAACCGGGACAGGGAAGAGCTCCTAACTATGGCTACACCTTC,CASKPGQGRAPNYGYTF,few,TRBD1,TRBJ1-2,TRBV28
TGCGCCAGCAGCCATGGAGCGACGCGTTACAATGAGCAGTTCTTC,CASSHGATRYNEQFF,.,.,TRBJ2-1,TRBV4-3
TGTGCCAGCAGCTTAGGGGGAGTCGTCTTCGGAAACACCATATATTTT,CASSLGGVVFGNTIYF,few,.,TRBJ1-3,TRBV7-9
TGTGCCAGCAGCACGATGTCCGCAGGTACAGATACGCAGTATTTT,CASSTMSAGTDTQYF,.,.,TRBJ2-3,TRBV12-3/TRBV12-4
TGTGCCACCGGGACTAGCGGGGGGAGAGTGTACAATGAGCAGTTCTTC,CATGTSGGRVYNEQFF,.,TRBD2,TRBJ2-1,TRBV10-3
TGTGCCAGCAGCAAACGAAGGTCGGGGTATTACGAGCAGTACTTC,CASSKRRSGYYEQYF,many,.,TRBJ2-7,TRBV7-2
TGCGCCAGCAGCTTAGCCAGTCTGGGGGACGAGCAGTACTTC,CASSLASLGDEQYF,.,.,TRBJ2-7,TRBV5-1
TGTGCCAGCAGTTTGGCAGGCGCTTGGGACGAGCAGTACTTC,CASSLAGAWDEQYF,few,.,TRBJ2-7,TRBV27
TGTGCCAGCAGGCCTCTACTTAGCTCCTACAATGAGCAGTTCTTC,CASRPLLSSYNEQFF,.,.,TRBJ2-1,TRBV6-2/TRBV6-3
TGTGCCAGCAGCCCACGACAGGGGACGGCGGCCGGGGAGCTGTTTTTT,CASSPRQGTAAGELFF,few,TRBD1,TRBJ2-2,TRBV7-3
TGTGCCATCAGTGAGGGGGTGGACCAGCCCCAGCATTTT,CAISEGVDQPQHF,few,.,TRBJ1-5,TRBV10-3
TGTGCCATCAGTGAGTTTGCGGCGGGGAACTATGGCTACACCTTC,CAISEFAAGNYGYTF,few,.,TRBJ1-2,TRBV10-3
TGCGCCAGCAGCAACCTAGCGAAGACCTACGAGCAGTACTTC,CASSNLAKTYEQYF,many,.,TRBJ2-7,TRBV5-1
TGCAGTGCTTCCCATAGCGGGGCCTACGAGCAGTACTTC,CSASHSGAYEQYF,.,TRBD2,TRBJ2-7,TRBV20-1
TGCAGCGTAGGACTAGCGGGAGGGCTGAGCGAGCAGTACTTC,CSVGLAGGLSEQYF,few,TRBD2,TRBJ2-7,TRBV29-1
TGTGCCAGCAGCGCGGGACTAGCGGGGGGACGTGAGCAGTTCTTC,CASSAGLAGGREQFF,.,TRBD2,TRBJ2-1,TRBV7-2
TGTGCCAGCAGTTACTCCCCGGGAACCTACGAGCAGTACTTC,CASSYSPGTYEQYF,many,.,TRBJ2-7,TRBV6-5
TGTGCCAGCAGCCAAGTACTGGGTGAAGCTTTCTTT,CASSQVLGEAFF,.,.,TRBJ1-1,TRBV14
TGTGCCAGCAATCTAGCACAAGAGACCCAGTACTTC,CASNLAQETQYF,.,.,TRBJ2-5,TRBV2
TGCAGTGCTCGAAATATGGAGCGGGAGACCCAGTACTTC,CSARNMERETQYF,.,.,TRBJ2-5,TRBV20-1
TGCGCCAGCAGCTTGGCCGCAGGCCGGTTAGAGACCCAGTACTTC,CASSLAAGRLETQYF,.,.,TRBJ2-5,TRBV5-1
TGTGCCAGCAGCTTCTCCCCCGGGGAGCTGTTTTTT,CASSFSPGELFF,few,.,TRBJ2-2,TRBV7-9